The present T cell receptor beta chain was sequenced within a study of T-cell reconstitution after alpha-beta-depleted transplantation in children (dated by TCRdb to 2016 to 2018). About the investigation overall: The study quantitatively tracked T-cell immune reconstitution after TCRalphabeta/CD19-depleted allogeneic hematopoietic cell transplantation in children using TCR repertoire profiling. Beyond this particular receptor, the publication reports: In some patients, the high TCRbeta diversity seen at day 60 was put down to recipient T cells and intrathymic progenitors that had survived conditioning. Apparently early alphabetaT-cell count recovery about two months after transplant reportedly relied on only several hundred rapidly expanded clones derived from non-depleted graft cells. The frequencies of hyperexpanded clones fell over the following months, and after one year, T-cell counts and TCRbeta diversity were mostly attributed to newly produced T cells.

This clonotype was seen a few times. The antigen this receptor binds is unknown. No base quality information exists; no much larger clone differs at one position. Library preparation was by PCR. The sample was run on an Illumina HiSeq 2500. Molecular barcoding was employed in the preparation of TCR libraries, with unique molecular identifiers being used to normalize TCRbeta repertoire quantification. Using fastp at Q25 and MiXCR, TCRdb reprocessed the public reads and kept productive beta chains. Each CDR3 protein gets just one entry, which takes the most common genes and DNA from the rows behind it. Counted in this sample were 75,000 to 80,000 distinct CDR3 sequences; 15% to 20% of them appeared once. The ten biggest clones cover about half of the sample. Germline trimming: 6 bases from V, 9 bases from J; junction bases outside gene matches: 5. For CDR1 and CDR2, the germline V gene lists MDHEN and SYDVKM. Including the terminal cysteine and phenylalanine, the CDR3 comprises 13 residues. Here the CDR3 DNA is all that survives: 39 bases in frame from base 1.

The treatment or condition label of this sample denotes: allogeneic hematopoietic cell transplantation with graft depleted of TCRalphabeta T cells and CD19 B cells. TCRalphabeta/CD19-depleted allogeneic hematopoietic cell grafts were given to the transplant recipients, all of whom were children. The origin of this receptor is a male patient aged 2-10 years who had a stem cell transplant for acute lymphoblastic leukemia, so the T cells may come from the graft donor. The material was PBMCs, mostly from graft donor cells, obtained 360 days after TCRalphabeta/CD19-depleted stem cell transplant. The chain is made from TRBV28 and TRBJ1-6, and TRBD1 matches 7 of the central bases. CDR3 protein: CASRQDRVSPLHF. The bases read TGTGCCAGCAGACAAGACAGGGTTTCACCCCTCCACTTT.